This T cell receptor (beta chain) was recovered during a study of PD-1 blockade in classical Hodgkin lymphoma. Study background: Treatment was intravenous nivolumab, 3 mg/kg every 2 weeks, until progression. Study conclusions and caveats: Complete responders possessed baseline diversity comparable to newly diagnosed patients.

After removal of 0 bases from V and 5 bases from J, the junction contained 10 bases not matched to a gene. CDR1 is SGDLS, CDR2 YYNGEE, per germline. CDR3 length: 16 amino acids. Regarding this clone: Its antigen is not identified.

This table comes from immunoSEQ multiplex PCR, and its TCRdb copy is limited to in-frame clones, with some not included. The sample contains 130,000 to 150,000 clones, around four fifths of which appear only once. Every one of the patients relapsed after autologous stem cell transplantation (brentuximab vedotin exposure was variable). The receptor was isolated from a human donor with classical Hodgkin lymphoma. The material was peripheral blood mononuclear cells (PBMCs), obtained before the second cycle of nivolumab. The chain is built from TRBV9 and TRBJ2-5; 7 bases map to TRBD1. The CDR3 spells CASSVARGLGLETQYF. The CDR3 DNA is TGTGCCAGCAGCGTAGCAAGGGGGCTCGGGTTGGAGACCCAGTACTTC. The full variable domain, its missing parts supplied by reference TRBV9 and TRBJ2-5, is DSGVTQTPKHLITATGQRVTLRCSPRSGDLSVYWYQQSLDQGLQFLIQYYNGEERAKGNILERFSAQQFPDLHSELNLSSLELGDSALYFCASSVARGLGLETQYFGPGTRLLVL.